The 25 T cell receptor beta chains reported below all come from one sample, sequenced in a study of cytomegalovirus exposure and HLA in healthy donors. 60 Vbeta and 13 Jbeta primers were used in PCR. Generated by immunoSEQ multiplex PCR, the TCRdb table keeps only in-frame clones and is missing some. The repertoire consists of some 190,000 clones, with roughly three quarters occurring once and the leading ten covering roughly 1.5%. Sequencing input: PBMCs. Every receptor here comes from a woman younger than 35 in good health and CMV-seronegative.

CDR3 bases: TGTGCCAGCAGCGGCGATATCCGGAACACCGGGGAGCTGTTTTTT. Translated: CASSGDIRNTGELFF. This chain joins TRBV9 and TRBJ2-2; D gene uncertain. The CDR3 is made up of 15 amino acids. Germline-derived CDR1 and CDR2 are SGDLS and YYNGEE. Trimming stripped 3 bases from V and 1 base from J, with 10 bases between.

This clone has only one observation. The CDR3 nucleotides are TGCGCCAGCAGCCCGGGAGGCCTAGCAGACGTATCCTACGAGCAGTACTTC. Protein product: CASSPGGLADVSYEQYF. V is TRBV5-1 and J is TRBJ2-7; 7 bases line up with TRBD2. Per the germline V gene, CDR1 is SGHRS and CDR2 is YFSETQ. The V segment lost 4 bases and the J segment 1 base; nucleotides outside the gene matches: 14. The CDR3 sequence is 17 residues long.

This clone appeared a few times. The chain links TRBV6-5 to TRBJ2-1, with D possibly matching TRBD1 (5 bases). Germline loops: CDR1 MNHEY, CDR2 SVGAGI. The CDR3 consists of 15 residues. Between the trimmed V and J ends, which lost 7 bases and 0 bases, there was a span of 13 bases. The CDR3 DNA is TGTGCCAGCACCGACAGCTTTTTCTCCTACAATGAGCAGTTCTTC. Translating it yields CASTDSFFSYNEQFF.

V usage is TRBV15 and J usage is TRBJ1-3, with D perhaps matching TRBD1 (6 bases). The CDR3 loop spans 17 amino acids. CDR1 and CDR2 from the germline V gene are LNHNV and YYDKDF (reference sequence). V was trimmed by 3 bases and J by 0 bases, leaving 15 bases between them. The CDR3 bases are TGTGCCACCAGCAGTGAGGGGACATTCCACTCTGGAAACACCATATATTTT. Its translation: CATSSEGTFHSGNTIYF.

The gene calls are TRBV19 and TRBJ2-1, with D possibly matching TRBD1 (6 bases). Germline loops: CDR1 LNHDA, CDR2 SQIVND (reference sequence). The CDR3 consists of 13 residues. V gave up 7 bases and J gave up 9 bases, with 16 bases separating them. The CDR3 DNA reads TGTGCCAGTACCCAGGGGAGCGTCGGTGAGCAGTTCTTC. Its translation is CASTQGSVGEQFF.

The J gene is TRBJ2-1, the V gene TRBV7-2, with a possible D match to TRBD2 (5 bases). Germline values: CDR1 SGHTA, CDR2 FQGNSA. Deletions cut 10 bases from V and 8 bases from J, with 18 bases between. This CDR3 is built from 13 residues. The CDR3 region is CAISTTRSHEQFF. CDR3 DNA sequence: TGTGCCATCAGTACTACTAGGAGCCATGAGCAGTTCTTC.

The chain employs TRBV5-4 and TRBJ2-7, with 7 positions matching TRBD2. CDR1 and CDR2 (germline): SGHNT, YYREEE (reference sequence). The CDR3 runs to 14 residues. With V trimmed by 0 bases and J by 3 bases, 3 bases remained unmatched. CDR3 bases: TGTGCCAGCAGCTTGGGGCAGCGGGACTACGAGCAGTACTTC. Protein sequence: CASSLGQRDYEQYF.

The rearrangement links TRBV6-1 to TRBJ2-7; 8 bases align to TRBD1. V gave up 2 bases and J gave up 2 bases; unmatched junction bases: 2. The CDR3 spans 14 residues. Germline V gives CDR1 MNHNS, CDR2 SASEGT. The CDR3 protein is CASSENRGAYEQYF. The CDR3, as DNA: TGTGCCAGCAGTGAAAACAGGGGGGCCTACGAGCAGTACTTC.

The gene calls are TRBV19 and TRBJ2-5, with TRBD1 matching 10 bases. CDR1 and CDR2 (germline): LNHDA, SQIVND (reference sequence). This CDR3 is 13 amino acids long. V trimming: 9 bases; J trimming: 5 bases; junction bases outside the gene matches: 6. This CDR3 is CASRQGAEETQYF. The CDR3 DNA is TGTGCCAGCAGACAGGGGGCCGAGGAGACCCAGTACTTC.

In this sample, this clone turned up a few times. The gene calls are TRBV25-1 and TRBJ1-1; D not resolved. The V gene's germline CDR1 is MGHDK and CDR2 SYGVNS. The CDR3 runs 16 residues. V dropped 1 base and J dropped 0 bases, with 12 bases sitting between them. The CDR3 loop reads CASSELNPEMNTEAFF. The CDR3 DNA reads TGTGCCAGCAGTGAATTAAACCCAGAAATGAACACTGAAGCTTTCTTT.

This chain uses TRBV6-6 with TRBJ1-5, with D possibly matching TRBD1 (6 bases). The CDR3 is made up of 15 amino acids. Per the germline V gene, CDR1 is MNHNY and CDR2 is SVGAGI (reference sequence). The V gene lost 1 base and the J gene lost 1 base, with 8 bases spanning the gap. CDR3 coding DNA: TGTGCCAGCAGTTACTTAGGACAGAGCAATCAGCCCCAGCATTTT. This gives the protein CASSYLGQSNQPQHF.

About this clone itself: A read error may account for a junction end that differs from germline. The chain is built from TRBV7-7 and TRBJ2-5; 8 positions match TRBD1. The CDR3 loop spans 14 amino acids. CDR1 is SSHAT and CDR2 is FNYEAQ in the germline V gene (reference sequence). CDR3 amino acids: CASSQRTGMETQYF. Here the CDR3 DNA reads TGTGCTAGCAGTCAAAGGACAGGGATGGAGACCCAGTACTTC.

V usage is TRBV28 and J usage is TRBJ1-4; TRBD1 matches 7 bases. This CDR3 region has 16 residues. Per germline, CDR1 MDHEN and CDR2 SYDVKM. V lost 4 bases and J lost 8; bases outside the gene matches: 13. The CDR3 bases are TGTGCCAGCAGTTACCCTTTACGAGGGGGCCGGGAAAAACTGTTTTTT. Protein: CASSYPLRGGREKLFF.

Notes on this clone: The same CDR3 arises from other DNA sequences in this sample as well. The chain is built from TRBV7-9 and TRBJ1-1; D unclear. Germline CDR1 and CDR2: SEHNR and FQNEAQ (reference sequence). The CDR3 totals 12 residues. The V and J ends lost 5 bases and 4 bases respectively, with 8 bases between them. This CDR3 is CASSPAGTEAFF. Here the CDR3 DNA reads TGTGCCAGCAGCCCCGCGGGCACTGAAGCTTTCTTT. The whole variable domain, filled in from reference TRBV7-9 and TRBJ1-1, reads DTGVSQNPRHKITKRGQNVTFRCDPISEHNRLYWYRQTLGQGPEFLTYFQNEAQLEKSRLLSDRFSAERPKGSFSTLEIQRTEQGDSAMYLCASSPAGTEAFFGQGTRLTVV.

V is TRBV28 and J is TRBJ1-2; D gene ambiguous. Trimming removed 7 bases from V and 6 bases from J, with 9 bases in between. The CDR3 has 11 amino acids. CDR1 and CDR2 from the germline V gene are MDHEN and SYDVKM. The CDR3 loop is CASTPSHGYTF. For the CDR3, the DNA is TGTGCCAGCACCCCGTCCCATGGCTACACCTTC.

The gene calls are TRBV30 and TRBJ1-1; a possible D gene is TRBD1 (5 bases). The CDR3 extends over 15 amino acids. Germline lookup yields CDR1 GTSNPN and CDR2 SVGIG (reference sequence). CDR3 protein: CLWSPAGVKNTEAFF. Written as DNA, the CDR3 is TGTCTTTGGAGCCCCGCGGGGGTGAAGAACACTGAAGCTTTCTTT.

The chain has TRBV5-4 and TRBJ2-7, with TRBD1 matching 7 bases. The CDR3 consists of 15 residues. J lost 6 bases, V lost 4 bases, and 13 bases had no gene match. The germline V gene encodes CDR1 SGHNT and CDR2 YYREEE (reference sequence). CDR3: CASSNRRDRATEQYF. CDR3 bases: TGTGCCAGCAGCAACCGTCGGGACAGAGCTACCGAGCAGTACTTC.

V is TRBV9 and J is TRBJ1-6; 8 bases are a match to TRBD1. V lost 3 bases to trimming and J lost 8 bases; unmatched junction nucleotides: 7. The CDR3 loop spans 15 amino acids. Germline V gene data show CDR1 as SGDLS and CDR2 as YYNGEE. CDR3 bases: TGTGCCAGCAGCGGAACCGGGACAGGAGATTCACCCCTCCACTTT. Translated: CASSGTGTGDSPLHF.

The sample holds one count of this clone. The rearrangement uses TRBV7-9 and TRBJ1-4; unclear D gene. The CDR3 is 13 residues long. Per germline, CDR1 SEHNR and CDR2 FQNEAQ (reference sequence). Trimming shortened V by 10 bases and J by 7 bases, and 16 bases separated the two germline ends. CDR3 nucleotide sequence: TGTGCCACCGAAAGAGGGCGGCTTGAAAAACTGTTTTTT. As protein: CATERGRLEKLFF. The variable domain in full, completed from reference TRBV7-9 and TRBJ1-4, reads DTGVSQNPRHKITKRGQNVTFRCDPISEHNRLYWYRQTLGQGPEFLTYFQNEAQLEKSRLLSDRFSAERPKGSFSTLEIQRTEQGDSAMYLCATERGRLEKLFFGSGTQLSVL.

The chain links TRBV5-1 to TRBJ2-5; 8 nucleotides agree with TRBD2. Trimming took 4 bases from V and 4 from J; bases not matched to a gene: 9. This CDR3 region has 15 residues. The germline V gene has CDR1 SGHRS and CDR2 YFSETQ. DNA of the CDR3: TGCGCCAGCAGCGCTTATGCGGGGGGTTCAGAGACCCAGTACTTC. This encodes CASSAYAGGSETQYF.

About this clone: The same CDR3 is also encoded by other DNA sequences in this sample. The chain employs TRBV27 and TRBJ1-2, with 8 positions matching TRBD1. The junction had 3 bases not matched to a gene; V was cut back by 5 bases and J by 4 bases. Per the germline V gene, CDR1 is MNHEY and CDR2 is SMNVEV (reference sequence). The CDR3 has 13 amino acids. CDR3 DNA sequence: TGTGCCAGCAGTCCAGGGGGCAGCTATGGCTACACCTTC. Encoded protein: CASSPGGSYGYTF.

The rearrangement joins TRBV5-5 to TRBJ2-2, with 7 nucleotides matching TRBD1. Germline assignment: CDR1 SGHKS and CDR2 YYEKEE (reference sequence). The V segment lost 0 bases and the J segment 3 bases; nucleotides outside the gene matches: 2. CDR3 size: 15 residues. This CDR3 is CASSLGQGHTGELFF. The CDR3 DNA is TGTGCCAGCAGCTTGGGACAGGGTCACACCGGGGAGCTGTTTTTT.

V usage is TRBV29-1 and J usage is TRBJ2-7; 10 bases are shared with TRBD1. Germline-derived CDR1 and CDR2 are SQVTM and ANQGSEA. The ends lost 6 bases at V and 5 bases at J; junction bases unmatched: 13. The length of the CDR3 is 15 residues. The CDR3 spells CSVAPGTGEVNEQYF. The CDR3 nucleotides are TGCAGCGTCGCTCCAGGGACAGGGGAGGTAAACGAGCAGTACTTC.

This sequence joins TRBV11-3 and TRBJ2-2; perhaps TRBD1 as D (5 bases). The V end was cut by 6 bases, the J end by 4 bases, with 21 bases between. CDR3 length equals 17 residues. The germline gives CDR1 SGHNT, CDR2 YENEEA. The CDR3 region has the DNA TGTGCCAGCAGTTCTAGGACACGGATGGATGGCACCGGGGAGCTGTTTTTT. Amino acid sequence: CASSSRTRMDGTGELFF.

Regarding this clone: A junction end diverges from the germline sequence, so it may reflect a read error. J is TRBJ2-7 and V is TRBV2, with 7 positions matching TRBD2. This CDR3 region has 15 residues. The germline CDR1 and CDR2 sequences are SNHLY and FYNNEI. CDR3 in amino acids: CASREGGSRTYEQYF. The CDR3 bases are TGTGCCAGCAGGGAAGGCGGGAGTCGGACCTACGAGCAGTACTTC.